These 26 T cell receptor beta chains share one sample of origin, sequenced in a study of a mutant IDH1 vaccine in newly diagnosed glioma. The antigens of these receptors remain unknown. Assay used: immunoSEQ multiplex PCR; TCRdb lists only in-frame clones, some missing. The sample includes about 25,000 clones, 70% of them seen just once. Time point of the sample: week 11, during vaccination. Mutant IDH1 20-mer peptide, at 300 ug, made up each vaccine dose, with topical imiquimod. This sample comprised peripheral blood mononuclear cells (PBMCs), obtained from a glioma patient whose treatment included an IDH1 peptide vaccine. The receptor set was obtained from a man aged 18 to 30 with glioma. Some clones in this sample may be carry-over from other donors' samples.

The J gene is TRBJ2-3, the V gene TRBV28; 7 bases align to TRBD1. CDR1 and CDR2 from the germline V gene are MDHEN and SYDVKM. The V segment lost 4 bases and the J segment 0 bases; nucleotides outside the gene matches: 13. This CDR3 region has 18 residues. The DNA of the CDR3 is TGTGCCAGCAGTTACGACAGGGCTGGTTCCTTAAGCACAGATACGCAGTATTTT. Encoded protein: CASSYDRAGSLSTDTQYF.

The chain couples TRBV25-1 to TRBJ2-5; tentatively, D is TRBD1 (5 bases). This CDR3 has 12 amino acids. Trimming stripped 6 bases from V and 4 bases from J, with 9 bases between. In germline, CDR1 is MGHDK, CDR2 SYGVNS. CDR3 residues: CASRQVGETQYF. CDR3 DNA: TGTGCCAGCAGACAGGTAGGAGAGACCCAGTACTTC.

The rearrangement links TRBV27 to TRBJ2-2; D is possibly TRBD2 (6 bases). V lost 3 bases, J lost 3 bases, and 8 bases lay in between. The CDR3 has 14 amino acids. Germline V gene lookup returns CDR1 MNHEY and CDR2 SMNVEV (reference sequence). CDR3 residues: CASSFSSDTGELFF. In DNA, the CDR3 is TGTGCCAGCAGTTTTTCTAGCGACACCGGGGAGCTGTTTTTT.

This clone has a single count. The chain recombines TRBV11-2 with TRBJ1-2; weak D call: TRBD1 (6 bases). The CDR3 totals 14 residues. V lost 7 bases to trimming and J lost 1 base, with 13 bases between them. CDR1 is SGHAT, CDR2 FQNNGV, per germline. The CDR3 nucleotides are TGTGCCAGCACCCGGACAGAAGATAACTATGGCTACACCTTC. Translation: CASTRTEDNYGYTF.

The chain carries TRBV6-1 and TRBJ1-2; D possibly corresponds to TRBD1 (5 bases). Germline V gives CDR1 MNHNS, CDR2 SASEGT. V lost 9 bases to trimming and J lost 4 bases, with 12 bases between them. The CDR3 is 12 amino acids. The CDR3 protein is CASHDRLYGYTF. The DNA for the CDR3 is TGTGCCAGTCACGACAGACTCTATGGCTACACCTTC.

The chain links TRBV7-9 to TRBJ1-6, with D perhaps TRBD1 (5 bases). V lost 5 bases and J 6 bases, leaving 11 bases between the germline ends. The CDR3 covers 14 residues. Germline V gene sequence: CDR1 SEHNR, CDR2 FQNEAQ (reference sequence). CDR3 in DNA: TGTGCCAGCAGCATATCGACAGTTAATTCACCCCTCCACTTT. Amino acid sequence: CASSISTVNSPLHF. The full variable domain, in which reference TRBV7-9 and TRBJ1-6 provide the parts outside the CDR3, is DTGVSQNPRHKITKRGQNVTFRCDPISEHNRLYWYRQTLGQGPEFLTYFQNEAQLEKSRLLSDRFSAERPKGSFSTLEIQRTEQGDSAMYLCASSISTVNSPLHFGNGTRLTVT.

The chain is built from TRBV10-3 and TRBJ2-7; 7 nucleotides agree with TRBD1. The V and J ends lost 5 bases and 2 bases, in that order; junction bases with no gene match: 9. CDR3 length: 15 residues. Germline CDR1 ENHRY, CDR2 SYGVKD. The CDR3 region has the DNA TGTGCCATCAGTCCACCGGGACAGAATCCCTACGAGCAGTACTTC. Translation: CAISPPGQNPYEQYF.

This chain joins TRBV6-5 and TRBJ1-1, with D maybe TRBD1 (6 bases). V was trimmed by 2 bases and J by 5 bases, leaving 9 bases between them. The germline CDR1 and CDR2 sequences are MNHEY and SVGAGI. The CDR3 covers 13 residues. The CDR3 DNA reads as TGTGCCAGCAGTTACCTAGGGGGGACTGAAGCTTTCTTT. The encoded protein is CASSYLGGTEAFF.

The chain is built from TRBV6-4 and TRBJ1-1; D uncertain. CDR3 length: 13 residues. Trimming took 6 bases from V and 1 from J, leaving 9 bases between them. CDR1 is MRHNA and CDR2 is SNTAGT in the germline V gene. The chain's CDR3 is CASSQTPNTEAFF. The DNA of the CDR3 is TGTGCCAGCAGCCAAACACCGAACACTGAAGCTTTCTTT.

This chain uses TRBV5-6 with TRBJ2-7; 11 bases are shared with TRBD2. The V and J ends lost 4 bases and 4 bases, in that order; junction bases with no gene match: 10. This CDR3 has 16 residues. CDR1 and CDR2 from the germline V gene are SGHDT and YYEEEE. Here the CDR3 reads CASSLGGTSGKYEQYF. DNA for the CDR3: TGTGCCAGCAGCCTTGGGGGGACTAGCGGAAAATACGAGCAGTACTTC.

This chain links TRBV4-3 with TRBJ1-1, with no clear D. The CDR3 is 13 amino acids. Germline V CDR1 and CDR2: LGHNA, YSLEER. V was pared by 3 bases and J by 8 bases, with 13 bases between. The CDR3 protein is CASSQELEREAFF. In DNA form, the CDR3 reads TGCGCCAGCAGCCAGGAACTAGAGCGGGAAGCTTTCTTT.

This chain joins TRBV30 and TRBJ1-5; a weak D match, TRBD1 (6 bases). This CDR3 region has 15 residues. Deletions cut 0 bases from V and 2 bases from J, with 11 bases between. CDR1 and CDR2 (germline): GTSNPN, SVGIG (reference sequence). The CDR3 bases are TGTGCCTGGAGTGTAGGGGCAGGGGGCAATCAGCCCCAGCATTTT. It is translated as CAWSVGAGGNQPQHF.

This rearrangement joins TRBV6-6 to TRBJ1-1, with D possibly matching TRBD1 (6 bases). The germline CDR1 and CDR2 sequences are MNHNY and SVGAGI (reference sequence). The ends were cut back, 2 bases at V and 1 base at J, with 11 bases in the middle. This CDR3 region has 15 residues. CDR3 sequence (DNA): TGTGCCAGCAGTTACCATTCCAGGGGGAACACTGAAGCTTTCTTT. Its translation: CASSYHSRGNTEAFF.

The chain's CDR3 is CASSVTQGILDEQFF. CDR3 DNA: TGTGCCAGCAGCGTAACCCAGGGCATCTTGGATGAGCAGTTCTTC. V is TRBV9 and J is TRBJ2-1, with a tentative D call TRBD1 (5 bases). This CDR3 has 15 residues. Deletions cut 1 base from V and 8 bases from J, with 16 bases between. The germline V gene has CDR1 SGDLS and CDR2 YYNGEE.

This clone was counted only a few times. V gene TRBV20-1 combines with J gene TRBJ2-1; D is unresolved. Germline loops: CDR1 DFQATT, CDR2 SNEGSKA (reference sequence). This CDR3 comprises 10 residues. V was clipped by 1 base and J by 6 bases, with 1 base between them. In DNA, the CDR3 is TGCAGTGCTAGAGTCAATGAGCAGTTCTTC. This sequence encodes CSARVNEQFF.

The CDR3 DNA is TGTGCCAGCAGCTTGGGAAGTATGATGAACACTGAAGCTTTCTTT. It is translated as CASSLGSMMNTEAFF. The chain recombines TRBV5-5 with TRBJ1-1; no clear D. Germline CDR1 reads SGHKS; CDR2 reads YYEKEE (reference sequence). The germline V and J ends were trimmed by 0 bases and 0 bases, with 9 bases remaining between them. CDR3 size: 15 residues.

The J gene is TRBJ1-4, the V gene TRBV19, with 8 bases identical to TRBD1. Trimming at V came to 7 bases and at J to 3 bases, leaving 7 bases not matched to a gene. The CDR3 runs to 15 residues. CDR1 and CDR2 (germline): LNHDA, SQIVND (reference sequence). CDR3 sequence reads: CASNSPGGSNEKLFF. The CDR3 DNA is TGTGCCAGTAACTCTCCAGGGGGCTCTAATGAAAAACTGTTTTTT.

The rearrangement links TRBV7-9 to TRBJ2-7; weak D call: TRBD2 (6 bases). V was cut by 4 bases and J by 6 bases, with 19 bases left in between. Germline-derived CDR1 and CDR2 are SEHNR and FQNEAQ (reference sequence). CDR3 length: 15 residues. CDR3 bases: TGTGCCAGCAGCTCCGGGGGTAGGACGGTAAGCGAGCAGTACTTC. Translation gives CASSSGGRTVSEQYF. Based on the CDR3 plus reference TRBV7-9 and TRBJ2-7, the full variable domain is DTGVSQNPRHKITKRGQNVTFRCDPISEHNRLYWYRQTLGQGPEFLTYFQNEAQLEKSRLLSDRFSAERPKGSFSTLEIQRTEQGDSAMYLCASSSGGRTVSEQYFGPGTRLTVT.

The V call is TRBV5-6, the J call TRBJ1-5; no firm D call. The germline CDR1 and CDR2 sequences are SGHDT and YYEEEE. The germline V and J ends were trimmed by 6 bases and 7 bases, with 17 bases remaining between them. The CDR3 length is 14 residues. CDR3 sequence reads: CASNQDGLGQPQHF. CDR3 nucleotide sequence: TGTGCCAGCAATCAGGACGGCCTAGGACAGCCCCAGCATTTT.

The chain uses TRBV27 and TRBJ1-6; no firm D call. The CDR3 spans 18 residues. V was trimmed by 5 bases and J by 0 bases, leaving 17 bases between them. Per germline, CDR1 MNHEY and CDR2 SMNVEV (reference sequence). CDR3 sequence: CASSPHYMTLSYNSPLHF. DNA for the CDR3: TGTGCCAGCAGTCCTCACTACATGACCCTCTCCTATAATTCACCCCTCCACTTT.

CDR3 sequence: CAWSSGNSYEQYF. Written as DNA, the CDR3 is TGTGCCTGGAGTAGCGGGAACTCCTACGAGCAGTACTTC. This chain connects TRBV30 to TRBJ2-7, with 7 bases aligning to TRBD2. The V and J ends lost 2 bases and 0 bases, in that order; junction bases with no gene match: 1. Germline V gene data show CDR1 as GTSNPN and CDR2 as SVGIG (reference sequence). This CDR3 comprises 13 residues.

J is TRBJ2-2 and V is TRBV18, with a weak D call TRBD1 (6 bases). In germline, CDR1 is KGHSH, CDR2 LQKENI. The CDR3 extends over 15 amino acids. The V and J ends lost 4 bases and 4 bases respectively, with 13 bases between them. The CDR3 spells CASSLPGQLTGELFF. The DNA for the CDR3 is TGTGCCAGCTCACTACCAGGACAGCTCACCGGGGAGCTGTTTTTT.

CDR3 sequence: CASSGRSGDSNYGYTF. The CDR3 DNA sequence: TGTGCCAGCAGCGGGCGATCAGGGGATTCTAACTATGGCTACACCTTC. The chain combines TRBV11-2 with TRBJ1-2; a weak D match, TRBD1 (6 bases). This CDR3 region has 16 residues. Trimming shortened V by 5 bases and J by 0 bases, and 16 bases separated the two germline ends. Germline CDR1 SGHAT, CDR2 FQNNGV.

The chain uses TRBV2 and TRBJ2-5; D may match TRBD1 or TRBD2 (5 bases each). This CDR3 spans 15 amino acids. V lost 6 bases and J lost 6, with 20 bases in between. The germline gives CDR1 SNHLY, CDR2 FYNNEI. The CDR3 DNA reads TGTGCCAGCAGCCTGGGGGTTTTAGGGTCCCAGACCCAGTACTTC. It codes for CASSLGVLGSQTQYF.

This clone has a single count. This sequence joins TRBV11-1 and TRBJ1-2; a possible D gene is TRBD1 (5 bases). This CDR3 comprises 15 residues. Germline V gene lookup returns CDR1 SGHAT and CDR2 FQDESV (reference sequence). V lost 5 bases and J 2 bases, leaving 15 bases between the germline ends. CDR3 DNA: TGTGCCAGCAGCACCAGTAACCAGGGAAACTATGGCTACACCTTC. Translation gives CASSTSNQGNYGYTF.

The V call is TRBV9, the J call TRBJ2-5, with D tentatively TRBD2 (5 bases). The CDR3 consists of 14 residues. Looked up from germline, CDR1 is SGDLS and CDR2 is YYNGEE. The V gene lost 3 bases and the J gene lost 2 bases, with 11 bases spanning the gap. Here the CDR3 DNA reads TGTGCCAGCAGCGACCGACGGGATCAAGAGACCCAGTACTTC. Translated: CASSDRRDQETQYF.